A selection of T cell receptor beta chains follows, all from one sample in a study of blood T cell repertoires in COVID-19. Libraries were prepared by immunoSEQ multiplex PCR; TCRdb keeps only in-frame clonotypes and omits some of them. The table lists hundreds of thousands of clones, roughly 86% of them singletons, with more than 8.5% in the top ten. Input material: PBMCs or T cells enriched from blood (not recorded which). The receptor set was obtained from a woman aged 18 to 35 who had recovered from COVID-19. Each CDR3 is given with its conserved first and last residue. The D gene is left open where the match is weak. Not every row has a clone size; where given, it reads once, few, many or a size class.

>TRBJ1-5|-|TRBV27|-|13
TGTGCCAGCAGTACCGGGAGGATCCAGCCCCAGCATTTT
CASSTGRIQPQHF
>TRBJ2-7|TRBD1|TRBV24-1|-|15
TGTGCCACCAGTGACCACTCGACAGGGGGCTACGAGCAGTACTTC
CATSDHSTGGYEQYF
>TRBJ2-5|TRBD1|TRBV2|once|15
TGTGCCAGCAGTGGGCGGACAGGGGGCATGGAGACCCAGTACTTC
CASSGRTGGMETQYF
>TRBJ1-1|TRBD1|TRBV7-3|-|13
TGTGCCAGCAGCTTAAGGCAGGGGGCTGAAGCTTTCTTT
CASSLRQGAEAFF
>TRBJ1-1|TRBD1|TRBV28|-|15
TGTGCCAGCAGTTTACAGGGGGAGAAGCACACTGAAGCTTTCTTT
CASSLQGEKHTEAFF
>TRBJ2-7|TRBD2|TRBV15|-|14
TGTGCCACCAGCAGTACTAGCGGGGTCCGCGAGCAGTACTTC
CATSSTSGVREQYF
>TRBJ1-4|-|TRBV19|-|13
TGTGCCAGTAGTTCGGACAGAGGAGAAAAACTGTTTTTT
CASSSDRGEKLFF
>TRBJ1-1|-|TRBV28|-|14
TGTGCCAGCAGCCCAACCCAGGGGAGCACTGAAGCTTTCTTT
CASSPTQGSTEAFF
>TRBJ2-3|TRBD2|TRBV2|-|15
TGTGCCAGCAGTGAAGCCAGGACTAGCTGGGATACGCAGTATTTT
CASSEARTSWDTQYF
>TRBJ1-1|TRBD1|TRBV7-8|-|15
TGTGCCAGCAGCTTAGATCAGGGGGCGAACACTGAAGCTTTCTTT
CASSLDQGANTEAFF
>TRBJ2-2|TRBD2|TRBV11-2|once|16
TGTGCCAGCAGCTTTTCGCCGGCCGGGGGGTCCGGGGAGCTGTTTTTT
CASSFSPAGGSGELFF
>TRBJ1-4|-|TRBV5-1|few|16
TGCGCCAGCAGCCCAGGGACTTGGGCAACTAATGAAAAACTGTTTTTT
CASSPGTWATNEKLFF
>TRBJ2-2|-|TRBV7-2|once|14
TGTGCCAGCAGCTTGACAGGGAACACCGGGGAGCTGTTTTTT
CASSLTGNTGELFF
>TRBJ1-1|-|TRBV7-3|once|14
TGTGCCAGCAGCTCAAGCGGTCTGGGGACTGAAGCTTTCTTT
CASSSSGLGTEAFF
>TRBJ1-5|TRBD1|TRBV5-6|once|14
TGTGCCAGCAGCCTAGGGACAGGGCCTCAGCCCCAGCATTTT
CASSLGTGPQPQHF
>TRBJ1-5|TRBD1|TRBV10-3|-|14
TGTGCCATCAGCCAAGACAGGGGGCCTCAGCCCCAGCATTTT
CAISQDRGPQPQHF